The sequence of this T cell receptor beta chain was determined in a study of CD8+ T cells in alopecia areata. The overall study: Tofacitinib administration persisted for 6 to 18 months, succeeded by 6 months off drug. Study results and caveats: Lesional scalp, especially alopecia totalis/universalis, showed higher clonality than normal scalp. Scalp data also include sequences from resident alphabeta T cells of normal skin.

In alopecia areata patients, both lesional scalp punch biopsies and peripheral blood were collected. As concerns this clone: The antigen is undetermined.

Trimming pared 6 bases from V and 2 bases from J, leaving 8 bases between. The CDR3 totals 12 residues. The germline V gene has CDR1 MNHEY and CDR2 SMNVEV (reference sequence). The authors extracted RNA and reverse transcribed it into cDNA as the sequencing template. Data came from immunoSEQ multiplex PCR; TCRdb stores just in-frame clones and leaves some out. Of around 12,000 clones in the sample, roughly 60% were seen once. The rearrangement uses TRBV27 and TRBJ2-7; weak D call: TRBD2 (5 bases). Sequencing was carried out using skin. The clonotype was recovered from a human donor with alopecia areata. CDR3 sequence: CASSGDTYEQYF. CDR3 DNA sequence: TGTGCCAGCAGCGGGGATACCTACGAGCAGTACTTC.